This T cell receptor beta chain was captured by sequencing in a study of shared clonotypes between healthy human individuals. Study-wide background: There were three CD4 naive, three CD4 memory, two CD8 naive and one CD8 memory plates per donor.

Profiling relied on immunoSEQ multiplex PCR, and the TCRdb table lists in-frame clones only, not all of them. The table lists nearly 1,000,000 clones, 76% of them singletons. CDR1 is SGHRS, CDR2 YFSETQ, per germline. The CDR3 covers 18 residues. J lost 0 bases, V lost 7 bases, and 15 bases had no gene match. J is TRBJ1-4 and V is TRBV5-1; TRBD1 agrees at 7 bases. The TCR sequence derives from a man younger than 35 in good health. The specimen was memory CD4+ T cells sorted from blood. Noted subset: CD45RA-negative fraction. The CDR3: CASRVGGQTSATNEKLFF. The DNA of the CDR3 is TGCGCCAGCCGGGTAGGGGGCCAGACTTCTGCAACTAATGAAAAACTGTTTTTT.